Below, 13 T cell receptor beta chains from the same sample are listed, as sequenced in a study of T-cell reconstitution after alpha-beta-depleted transplantation in children. Researchers prepared the TCRbeta library using unique molecular identifiers, the study reports. One entry per CDR3 protein results from TCRdb running MiXCR on the PCR reads. Of about 640,000 distinct CDR3 sequences in the sample, roughly 17% were seen once. The sequencing used PBMCs from the stem cell graft donor, collected from the stem cell graft. The receptors were sampled from a human donor who donated a stem cell graft to a child with acute myeloid leukemia.

This clonotype has ten or more counts. The chain is built from TRBV29-1 and TRBJ2-3; 8 bases match TRBD2. CDR1 and CDR2 from the germline V gene are SQVTM and ANQGSEA. After removal of 5 bases from V and 4 bases from J, the junction contained 20 bases not matched to a gene. The length of the CDR3 is 18 residues. CDR3 region: CSVQAVLAGRSRADTQYF. The CDR3 region has the DNA TGCAGCGTTCAGGCGGTGTTAGCGGGGCGAAGTCGGGCAGATACGCAGTATTTT.

This clonotype appeared a few times. CDR3 region: CASSPGDRGNYGYTF. CDR3 sequence (DNA): TGTGCCAGCAGTCCAGGGGACAGGGGTAACTATGGCTACACCTTC. The chain has TRBV12-3 or TRBV12-4 and TRBJ1-2, with 10 bases identical to TRBD1. The CDR3 is made up of 15 amino acids. The V segment lost 5 bases and the J segment 1 base; nucleotides outside the gene matches: 4.

This clonotype was observed many times. V gene TRBV7-3 combines with J gene TRBJ2-1; TRBD1 matches 9 bases. Germline assignment: CDR1 SGHTA and CDR2 FQGTGA. The J segment lost 3 bases and the V segment lost 3 bases, leaving 6 bases of the junction unmatched. The CDR3 is 16 amino acids. This CDR3 is CASSLGQGEGYNEQFF. In DNA, the CDR3 is TGTGCCAGCAGCTTGGGACAGGGAGAAGGCTACAATGAGCAGTTCTTC. Full variable domain (rest looked up from reference TRBV7-3 and TRBJ2-1): GAGVSQTPSNKVTEKGKYVELRCDPISGHTALYWYRQSLGQGPEFLIYFQGTGAADDSGLPNDRFFAVRPEGSVSTLKIQRTERGDSAVYLCASSLGQGEGYNEQFFGPGTRLTVL.

This clonotype was observed many times. V is TRBV20-1 and J is TRBJ2-3, with 8 bases that match TRBD1. Losses at the gene ends were 7 bases for V and 3 bases for J; bases not matched to a gene: 30. The CDR3 sequence is 21 residues long. Germline CDR1 and CDR2: DFQATT and SNEGSKA (reference sequence). CDR3 in DNA: TGCAGTGTTTCCCCGCCCGGACAGGGCCGCTTTGTTTTGCAGGGAACAGATACGCAGTATTTT. This sequence encodes CSVSPPGQGRFVLQGTDTQYF.

The chain employs TRBV29-1 and TRBJ2-1; possible D gene TRBD2, 7 bases. The CDR3 runs to 14 residues. The V end lost 1 base, the J end lost 4 bases, and 11 bases lay between the germline ends. Germline CDR1 is SQVTM and CDR2 is ANQGSEA. CDR3 loop: CSVEGEGDYNEQFF. In DNA form, the CDR3 reads TGCAGCGTTGAAGGGGAGGGGGATTACAATGAGCAGTTCTTC.

V usage is TRBV20-1 and J usage is TRBJ2-1, with D perhaps being TRBD1 or TRBD2 (6 bases each). The CDR3 is 14 amino acids. V lost 8 bases to trimming and J lost 6 bases, with 20 bases between them. The germline V gene has CDR1 DFQATT and CDR2 SNEGSKA (reference sequence). The CDR3 loop reads CSLSGTRGPNEQFF. CDR3 DNA sequence: TGCAGTCTCTCCGGGACCCGGGGGCCCAATGAGCAGTTCTTC.

This chain links TRBV6-5 with TRBJ1-1, with D possibly TRBD1 on 6 matching bases. Germline-derived CDR1 and CDR2 are MNHEY and SVGAGI. This CDR3 contains 15 residues. Trimming took 2 bases from V and 0 from J, leaving 10 bases between them. The CDR3 sequence is CASSYGGHLNTEAFF. The CDR3 DNA is TGTGCCAGCAGTTACGGGGGACATTTGAACACTGAAGCTTTCTTT.

The chain couples TRBV7-9 to TRBJ2-3; TRBD2 matches at 7 bases. The V gene end was trimmed by 6 bases and the J gene end by 2 bases; junction bases not matched to a gene: 5. The CDR3 has 14 amino acids. Germline V lookup: CDR1 SEHNR, CDR2 FQNEAQ (reference sequence). The CDR3 is CASRLAASTDTQYF. The CDR3 nucleotides are TGTGCCAGCAGGCTAGCGGCCTCCACAGATACGCAGTATTTT.

The gene calls are TRBV6-2 or TRBV6-3 and TRBJ2-3; D may be TRBD1 (6 bases). V lost 2 bases and J lost 6, with 12 bases in between. This CDR3 region has 14 residues. Germline CDR1 is MNHEY and CDR2 is SVGEGT. CDR3 sequence: CASSYTGTLDTQYF. The CDR3 DNA reads TGTGCCAGCAGTTACACCGGGACACTCGATACGCAGTATTTT.

There are many counts of this clonotype. This CDR3 is CSATNQGTGYEQYF. DNA for the CDR3: TGCAGTGCTACCAATCAGGGGACAGGCTACGAGCAGTACTTC. V and J are TRBV20-1 and TRBJ2-7; the match to TRBD1 covers 8 bases. The length of the CDR3 is 14 residues. From germline, CDR1 is DFQATT and CDR2 SNEGSKA (reference sequence). V shed 4 bases and J 3 bases; nucleotides not matched to a gene: 8.

In its sample, this clonotype was seen many times. V is TRBV12-3 or TRBV12-4 and J is TRBJ2-5, with 9 positions matching TRBD2. Trimming removed 7 bases from V and 1 base from J; junction bases left unmatched: 4. The CDR3 is 14 amino acids. The CDR3 region has the DNA TGTGCCAGCACGCTAGCGGGGCTCCAAGAGACCCAGTACTTC. Protein: CASTLAGLQETQYF.

As concerns this clonotype: A junction boundary mismatches the germline segment, possibly from a read error. The chain couples TRBV20-1 to TRBJ2-6; the D is unclear. This CDR3 has 15 amino acids. Looked up from germline, CDR1 is DFQATT and CDR2 is SNEGSKA (reference sequence). The CDR3 region has the DNA TGCAGTGCTAGAACCTCCCGGGCTGGAGCCAACGTCCTGACTTTC. It translates to CSARTSRAGANVLTF.

This chain joins TRBV4-3 and TRBJ1-6; D remains ambiguous. This CDR3 is built from 13 residues. Germline V gene lookup returns CDR1 LGHNA and CDR2 YSLEER. V lost 0 bases, J lost 9 bases, and 6 bases lay in between. The chain's CDR3 is CASSQDNSSPLHF. The CDR3 nucleotides read TGCGCCAGCAGCCAAGATAACAGTTCACCCCTCCACTTT.